The clone carrying this T cell receptor beta chain was found a few times. The antigen is undetermined. The data stem from a study of T cell responses to AZD1222 COVID-19 vaccine. Points from the study as a whole: It was only after the peak T cell response that any repertoires were sampled. Recipients of two AZD1222 doses showed rising Spike-specific TCR breadth and depth. Unmutated variant regions are reportedly targeted by nearly half of spike-specific TCRs.

CDR1 is SGHDN and CDR2 is FVKESK in the germline V gene. This CDR3 is built from 15 residues. The V end lost 2 bases, the J end lost 8 bases, and 16 bases lay between the germline ends. The data were produced by immunoSEQ multiplex PCR, yet TCRdb's version contains in-frame clones alone and is incomplete. The table includes some 120,000 clones, about 89% detected once. Analysis merged second doses at about 4 or about 12 weeks. The chain uses TRBV14 and TRBJ2-1; tentatively, D is TRBD1 (7 bases). Source: peripheral blood, taken 28 days after the second AZD1222 dose. This TCR was sampled from an adult who received the AZD1222 COVID-19 vaccine. CDR3 in amino acids: CASSQYVQGGDEQFF. CDR3 nucleotides: TGTGCCAGCAGCCAATACGTGCAGGGGGGCGATGAGCAGTTCTTC. Full variable domain (rest looked up from reference TRBV14 and TRBJ2-1): EAGVTQFPSHSVIEKGQTVTLRCDPISGHDNLYWYRRVMGKEIKFLLHFVKESKQDESGMPNNRFLAERTGGTYSTLKVQPAELEDSGVYFCASSQYVQGGDEQFFGPGTRLTVL.